This T cell receptor (beta chain) was captured by sequencing in a study of control samples from healthy donors and cancer patients. The CDR3 consists of 14 residues. Unmatched junction bases numbered 9, after V lost 11 bases and J lost 6 bases. In germline, CDR1 is MRHNA, CDR2 SNTAGT. Assay used: immunoSEQ multiplex PCR; TCRdb lists only in-frame clones, some missing. The sample yields about 130,000 clones, about nine tenths seen once. V usage is TRBV6-4 and J usage is TRBJ2-3, with 12 nucleotides matching TRBD2. Input material: blood. The sequence derives from a man aged 18 to 35 in good health. In nucleotides, the CDR3 is TGTGCCCAGCGGCTAGCGGGAGGGGGGGATACGCAGTATTTT. Protein sequence: CAQRLAGGGDTQYF.